This passage covers 20 T cell receptor beta chains from one sample sequenced in a study of blood T cell repertoires in COVID-19. The data were produced by immunoSEQ multiplex PCR, yet TCRdb's version contains in-frame clones alone and is incomplete. The sample includes approximately 170,000 clones, 88% of them seen just once. The sample comprised peripheral blood. These receptors all stem from a man aged 25 to 40 with acute or convalescent COVID-19.

The chain links TRBV5-1 to TRBJ2-2; a weak D match, TRBD2 (6 bases). The CDR3 is 15 amino acids. V lost 4 bases, J lost 2 bases, and 12 bases lay in between. The germline V gene has CDR1 SGHRS and CDR2 YFSETQ. The CDR3 sequence is CASSNRDFNTGELFF. The CDR3 coding sequence is TGCGCCAGCAGCAACCGGGACTTTAACACCGGGGAGCTGTTTTTT.

The chain employs TRBV4-1 and TRBJ2-2; a possible D gene is TRBD2 (5 bases). The CDR3 sequence is 14 residues long. V dropped 4 bases and J dropped 3 bases, with 9 bases sitting between them. Germline CDR1 reads MGHRA; CDR2 reads YSYEKL. The CDR3 DNA is TGCGCCAGCAGCCGTGGAGCGGACACCGGGGAGCTGTTTTTT. Translated: CASSRGADTGELFF.

The chain employs TRBV6-5 and TRBJ2-1, with 9 bases identical to TRBD2. The CDR3 is made up of 15 amino acids. The ends lost 6 bases at V and 4 bases at J; junction bases unmatched: 7. The germline V gene has CDR1 MNHEY and CDR2 SVGAGI. CDR3 DNA: TGTGCCAGCAGCCTCAGCGGGAGGTTATACAATGAGCAGTTCTTC. Translating gives CASSLSGRLYNEQFF.

This chain links TRBV19 with TRBJ2-5; tentatively, D is TRBD2 (5 bases). Trimming shortened V by 6 bases and J by 3 bases, and 26 bases separated the two germline ends. Germline V gives CDR1 LNHDA, CDR2 SQIVND (reference sequence). CDR3 length: 18 residues. The DNA for the CDR3 is TGTGCCAGTAGCAAACTAAATTTAGACACGTGGGGAGAAGAGACCCAGTACTTC. Encoded protein: CASSKLNLDTWGEETQYF.

The chain uses TRBV7-9 and TRBJ1-5, with D possibly matching TRBD1 (6 bases). Trimming shortened V by 5 bases and J by 5 bases, and 19 bases separated the two germline ends. The CDR3 is made up of 16 amino acids. Germline V CDR1 and CDR2: SEHNR, FQNEAQ (reference sequence). The chain's CDR3 is CASSLGAGRGHQPQHF. CDR3 DNA: TGTGCCAGCAGCCTAGGGGCAGGGCGGGGGCATCAGCCCCAGCATTTT.

The rearrangement uses TRBV2 and TRBJ1-1, with D perhaps TRBD1 (6 bases). V shed 7 bases and J shed 5 bases, with 20 bases lying between them. Germline V gene data show CDR1 as SNHLY and CDR2 as FYNNEI. The CDR3 runs 15 residues. CDR3 DNA: TGTGCCAGCACCCTCCAACGGGGGGCGCGTACTGAAGCTTTCTTT. It specifies CASTLQRGARTEAFF.

This chain links TRBV5-1 with TRBJ1-1, with D perhaps TRBD1 (6 bases). The CDR3 length is 15 residues. Germline V gives CDR1 SGHRS, CDR2 YFSETQ. Between the trimmed V and J ends, which lost 4 bases and 4 bases, there was a span of 17 bases. CDR3 DNA: TGCGCCAGCAGCCCGGTAGGGGGGGTTGTCACTGAAGCTTTCTTT. Amino acid sequence: CASSPVGGVVTEAFF.

The chain couples TRBV10-3 to TRBJ2-7, with 9 bases matching TRBD1. Germline loops: CDR1 ENHRY, CDR2 SYGVKD. This CDR3 spans 14 amino acids. Trimming at V came to 4 bases and at J to 6 bases, leaving 7 bases not matched to a gene. The CDR3 DNA sequence: TGTGCCATCAGTGCCGGGACAGGGAACCCCGAGCAGTACTTC. Translated: CAISAGTGNPEQYF.

The V gene is TRBV25-1, the J gene TRBJ2-7; the D gene is possibly TRBD2 (6 bases). This CDR3 has 14 residues. The ends were cut back, 3 bases at V and 5 bases at J, with 14 bases in the middle. Per the germline V gene, CDR1 is MGHDK and CDR2 is SYGVNS. The DNA for the CDR3 is TGTGCCAGCAGTGAGCCGGGACTTGGCCACGAGCAGTACTTC. The encoded protein is CASSEPGLGHEQYF.

This chain uses TRBV12-3 or TRBV12-4 with TRBJ1-2; D is unclear. Trimming pared 2 bases from V and 3 bases from J, leaving 7 bases between. CDR3 length: 13 amino acids. The CDR3 protein is CASSLREDYGYTF. For the CDR3, the DNA is TGTGCCAGCAGTTTAAGGGAGGACTATGGCTACACCTTC.

The chain recombines TRBV27 with TRBJ1-5; TRBD1 is a possible D gene (6 bases). This CDR3 has 13 residues. CDR1 is MNHEY and CDR2 is SMNVEV in the germline V gene (reference sequence). The V end lost 6 bases, the J end lost 7 bases, and 13 bases lay between the germline ends. The chain's CDR3 is CASSPGVRQPQHF. The CDR3 DNA follows: TGTGCCAGCAGCCCAGGGGTCCGCCAGCCCCAGCATTTT.

The V and J genes are TRBV14 and TRBJ2-1; D not resolved. The V gene lost 3 bases and the J gene lost 8 bases, with 5 bases spanning the gap. The CDR3 is 11 residues long. Germline V gene data show CDR1 as SGHDN and CDR2 as FVKESK. CDR3 region: CASSQGYEQFF. The CDR3 bases are TGTGCCAGCAGCCAGGGCTATGAGCAGTTCTTC.

The J gene is TRBJ1-2, the V gene TRBV4-1; weak D call: TRBD1 (6 bases). Trimming stripped 2 bases from V and 4 bases from J, with 11 bases between. Germline values: CDR1 MGHRA, CDR2 YSYEKL. The CDR3 totals 14 residues. CDR3 nucleotides: TGCGCCAGCAGCCAACAAACAGGGTTCTATGGCTACACCTTC. As protein: CASSQQTGFYGYTF.

The table lists this clone with a few counts. The chain is built from TRBV28 and TRBJ2-1; 7 bases are a match to TRBD1. The CDR3 totals 15 residues. Germline V gives CDR1 MDHEN, CDR2 SYDVKM. J was trimmed by 3 bases and V by 6 bases; bases with no gene match: 8. CDR3 sequence (DNA): TGTGCCAGCAGACTCCAGACAGGGAACTACAATGAGCAGTTCTTC. Translating it yields CASRLQTGNYNEQFF.

The V gene is TRBV5-1, the J gene TRBJ2-1; perhaps TRBD1 as D (5 bases). Germline CDR1 and CDR2: SGHRS and YFSETQ. V was cut by 5 bases and J by 0 bases, with 12 bases left in between. The CDR3 length is 15 residues. The CDR3 DNA is TGCGCCAGCAGGGTGTTCCAGGGCTCCTACAATGAGCAGTTCTTC. As protein: CASRVFQGSYNEQFF.

The rearrangement joins TRBV20-1 to TRBJ2-1; possible D gene TRBD2, 5 bases. CDR1 and CDR2 from the germline V gene are DFQATT and SNEGSKA (reference sequence). Trimming took 3 bases from V and 15 from J, leaving 15 bases between them. The CDR3 covers 11 residues. The CDR3 region is CSASQGRDPFF. CDR3 sequence (DNA): TGCAGTGCTAGTCAAGGACGGGATCCGTTCTTC.

J is TRBJ2-3 and V is TRBV4-1; 7 bases fit TRBD2. J gave up 9 bases and V 2 bases, and 17 bases lay outside the gene matches. The CDR3 is made up of 17 amino acids. Germline lookup yields CDR1 MGHRA and CDR2 YSYEKL. As DNA, the CDR3 is TGCGCCAGCAGCCAATTGCATCCAGCGGGGCCCCCTCTCACGCAGTATTTT. This codes for CASSQLHPAGPPLTQYF.

This chain connects TRBV18 to TRBJ1-2; the match to TRBD1 covers 7 bases. The ends lost 2 bases at V and 4 bases at J; junction bases unmatched: 7. Germline lookup yields CDR1 KGHSH and CDR2 LQKENI. The CDR3 spans 15 residues. CDR3 amino acids: CASSPSGTVGYGYTF. CDR3 sequence (DNA): TGTGCCAGCTCACCATCCGGGACAGTCGGCTATGGCTACACCTTC.

The chain has TRBV19 and TRBJ2-3; D possibly corresponds to TRBD2 (6 bases). In germline, CDR1 is LNHDA, CDR2 SQIVND (reference sequence). This CDR3 has 14 amino acids. Trimming removed 4 bases at V and 5 bases at J, with 13 bases between. Here the CDR3 reads CASSTTSFGDTQYF. The DNA for the CDR3 is TGTGCCAGTAGTACGACTAGTTTTGGAGATACGCAGTATTTT.

For the CDR3, the DNA is TGTGCCAGCAGTTCATGGGGGCGTCGGGGCACTGAAGCTTTCTTT. This encodes CASSSWGRRGTEAFF. J is TRBJ1-1 and V is TRBV6-5, with D possibly being TRBD1 (6 bases). Germline V gene data show CDR1 as MNHEY and CDR2 as SVGAGI. V was pared by 4 bases and J by 4 bases, with 16 bases between. The CDR3 totals 15 residues.